The 10 T cell receptor beta chains below were found in one sample sequenced in a study of Ad26.COV2.S vaccination and SARS-CoV-2 variants. Data came from immunoSEQ multiplex PCR; TCRdb stores just in-frame clones and leaves some out. Altogether about 350,000 clones are present, about 85% being singletons, with the ten largest covering about 3.5%. Sample treatment: around 19 received Ad26.COV2.S at low or high dose, single or two shots; 5 received placebo; per-sample allocation not given. All samples were drawn on day 63, counting from the first vaccine or placebo injection. The sample was peripheral blood, taken in a trial of Ad26.COV2.S vaccine versus placebo. The receptors stem from a person aged 18-65 years who received the Ad26.COV2.S COVID-19 vaccine or a placebo.

V usage is TRBV19 and J usage is TRBJ2-5, with TRBD1 as a possible D gene (5 bases). The V gene's germline CDR1 is LNHDA and CDR2 SQIVND (reference sequence). V dropped 4 bases and J dropped 2 bases, with 8 bases sitting between them. The CDR3 runs to 13 residues. The chain's CDR3 is CASSSRQQETQYF. In DNA, the CDR3 is TGTGCCAGTAGTAGTAGACAGCAAGAGACCCAGTACTTC.

The genes are TRBV28 and TRBJ2-7; TRBD1 agrees at 7 bases. The CDR3 is 14 amino acids. V dropped 8 bases and J dropped 0; count of bases not matched to a gene: 7. Germline V gene sequence: CDR1 MDHEN, CDR2 SYDVKM. This CDR3 is CASLSTGDSYEQYF. The CDR3 coding sequence is TGTGCCAGCTTAAGTACAGGGGACTCCTACGAGCAGTACTTC. Looking up the rest from reference TRBV28 and TRBJ2-7 gives the full variable domain: DVKVTQSSRYLVKRTGEKVFLECVQDMDHENMFWYRQDPGLGLRLIYFSYDVKMKEKGDIPEGYSVSREKKERFSLILESASTNQTSMYLCASLSTGDSYEQYFGPGTRLTVT.

The CDR3 sequence: CASSYSTQTPNGYTF. The DNA of the CDR3 is TGTGCCAGCAGTTACTCGACTCAAACACCTAATGGCTACACCTTC. The chain combines TRBV6-5 with TRBJ1-2; D unresolved. Germline CDR1 reads MNHEY; CDR2 reads SVGAGI. This CDR3 has 15 amino acids. Trimming removed 0 bases at V and 6 bases at J, with 14 bases between.

This sequence joins TRBV18 and TRBJ2-1; TRBD1 or TRBD2 may be the D gene (5 bases each). The V gene's germline CDR1 is KGHSH and CDR2 LQKENI. The V end lost 1 base, the J end lost 5 bases, and 30 bases lay between the germline ends. The CDR3 sequence is 21 residues long. This CDR3 is CASSPHPLTSRAPGLNNEQFF. CDR3 sequence (DNA): TGTGCCAGCTCACCACATCCCCTAACATCCAGGGCTCCTGGACTGAACAATGAGCAGTTCTTC. Full variable domain (outside the CDR3, taken from reference TRBV18 and TRBJ2-1): NAGVMQNPRHLVRRRGQEARLRCSPMKGHSHVYWYRQLPEEGLKFMVYLQKENIIDESGMPKERFSAEFPKEGPSILRIQQVVRGDSAAYFCASSPHPLTSRAPGLNNEQFFGPGTRLTVL.

The rearrangement uses TRBV12-3 or TRBV12-4 and TRBJ2-7; 7 bases are a match to TRBD1. Trimming at V came to 8 bases and at J to 3 bases, leaving 7 bases not matched to a gene. This CDR3 has 13 residues. This chain's CDR3 is CASEGRDSYEQYF. In DNA, the CDR3 is TGTGCCAGCGAAGGACGGGACAGCTACGAGCAGTACTTC.

J is TRBJ1-3 and V is TRBV19; a possible D gene is TRBD1 (5 bases). Trimming stripped 4 bases from V and 4 bases from J, with 14 bases between. Germline loops: CDR1 LNHDA, CDR2 SQIVND (reference sequence). The CDR3 spans 15 residues. CDR3 in DNA: TGTGCCAGTAGTAACATAGGGGCTTCCGGAAACACCATATATTTT. It encodes CASSNIGASGNTIYF.

This chain joins TRBV6-6 and TRBJ2-7; no clear D. V lost 6 bases and J lost 2, with 14 bases in between. The CDR3 contains 14 residues. The V gene's germline CDR1 is MNHNY and CDR2 SVGAGI (reference sequence). CDR3 nucleotide sequence: TGTGCCAGCAGGCGAAACTACGGTCCCTACGAGCAGTACTTC. As protein: CASRRNYGPYEQYF.

V is TRBV11-2 and J is TRBJ2-5; 13 bases agree with TRBD2. V lost 5 bases and J lost 0; bases outside the gene matches: 9. The CDR3 loop spans 18 amino acids. Germline values: CDR1 SGHAT, CDR2 FQNNGV. The CDR3 region is CASSAGLAGTSYQETQYF. The CDR3 DNA sequence: TGTGCCAGCAGCGCGGGACTAGCGGGAACCTCGTACCAAGAGACCCAGTACTTC.

The chain links TRBV10-2 to TRBJ2-5; tentatively, D is TRBD2 (5 bases). Trimming removed 3 bases at V and 5 bases at J, with 13 bases between. The CDR3 consists of 14 residues. Germline V gene lookup returns CDR1 WSHSY and CDR2 SAAADI. In DNA form, the CDR3 reads TGCGCCAGCAGTGACTATGGGAGAGAGGAGACCCAGTACTTC. Protein product: CASSDYGREETQYF.

This chain connects TRBV6-5 to TRBJ2-7, with 11 bases matching TRBD1. J lost 5 bases, V lost 5 bases, and 8 bases had no gene match. Germline CDR1 reads MNHEY; CDR2 reads SVGAGI. This CDR3 is built from 15 residues. CDR3 coding DNA: TGTGCCAGCAGTCTTCGGACAGGGGGCCTAGACGAGCAGTACTTC. Encoded protein: CASSLRTGGLDEQYF.